These 7 T cell receptor beta chains were sequenced from one sample in a study of shared clonotypes between healthy human individuals (dated by TCRdb to 2019 to 2021). The method behind the library was the immunoSEQ multiplex PCR assay. The table was pulled from immuneACCESS by TCRdb, which kept in-frame rearrangements only. Such tables lose some clones; where checked, under half of the loss comes from unresolved V genes, and the rest has no known cause. Across this sample there are some 2,000,000 clones, with approximately 94% seen only once. The leading ten clones occupy around 0.13% of the sample. Sequencing input: naive CD4+ T cells sorted from blood. The label giving this sample's cell subset or site can be read as: CD45RA+ positively selected. Source of these receptors: a man aged 18 to 30 in good health.

The CDR3 DNA follows: TGTGCCAGCAGCGTGGCCGCCAATCAGCCCCAGCATTTT. Translated, it gives CASSVAANQPQHF. J is TRBJ1-5 and V is TRBV9, with D unresolved. This CDR3 is 13 amino acids long. Germline V gene sequence: CDR1 SGDLS, CDR2 YYNGEE. V lost 2 bases to trimming and J lost 3 bases, with 6 bases between them.

The V and J genes are TRBV4-1 and TRBJ2-7; 7 bases align to TRBD2. Germline values: CDR1 MGHRA, CDR2 YSYEKL. The CDR3 consists of 16 residues. V trimming: 4 bases; J trimming: 1 base; junction bases outside the gene matches: 10. The CDR3 DNA sequence: TGCGCCAGCAGCCTAGGCCCTAGCGGCACTTCCTACGAGCAGTACTTC. Translation gives CASSLGPSGTSYEQYF.

V and J are TRBV10-3 and TRBJ1-2; 9 positions match TRBD1. This CDR3 has 15 residues. The V segment lost 6 bases and the J segment 5 bases; nucleotides outside the gene matches: 10. Germline CDR1 reads ENHRY; CDR2 reads SYGVKD. The CDR3 reads CAIRKGQGESYGYTF. In DNA, the CDR3 is TGTGCCATCAGGAAGGGACAGGGTGAAAGTTATGGCTACACCTTC.

This rearrangement joins TRBV2 to TRBJ1-6; D gene unclear. V was cut by 6 bases and J by 0 bases, with 15 bases left in between. This CDR3 has 17 amino acids. CDR1 and CDR2 from the germline V gene are SNHLY and FYNNEI. CDR3 sequence (DNA): TGTGCCAGCAGACGACGGACCCCGAGCTCCTATAATTCACCCCTCCACTTT. Its protein product is CASRRRTPSSYNSPLHF.

The CDR3 DNA is TGTGCCAGCAGAGGCTTTGGGAACAGGGTTTGGAGCACAGATACGCAGTATTTT. Encoded protein: CASRGFGNRVWSTDTQYF. The chain uses TRBV6-4 and TRBJ2-3; TRBD1 might be the D (6 bases). V was cut by 6 bases and J by 0 bases, with 22 bases left in between. The CDR3 sequence is 18 residues long. In germline, CDR1 is MRHNA, CDR2 SNTAGT.

The V call is TRBV11-2, the J call TRBJ1-3; maybe TRBD1 (6 bases). Germline CDR1 SGHAT, CDR2 FQNNGV. V shed 1 base and J shed 0 bases, with 10 bases lying between them. The CDR3 extends over 16 amino acids. As DNA, the CDR3 is TGTGCCAGCAGCTTAGCTCAGGGGAGCTCTGGAAACACCATATATTTT. Amino acid sequence: CASSLAQGSSGNTIYF.

V gene TRBV5-4 combines with J gene TRBJ1-4; perhaps TRBD1 as D (5 bases). V lost 2 bases and J 6 bases, leaving 17 bases between the germline ends. Germline assignment: CDR1 SGHNT and CDR2 YYREEE (reference sequence). The CDR3 contains 16 residues. CDR3 coding DNA: TGTGCCAGCAGCTTTGTTCGGCCGGGGGGGGATGAAAAACTGTTTTTT. This codes for CASSFVRPGGDEKLFF.